This T cell receptor beta chain is from a study of T cells in Graves' hyperthyroidism and ophthalmopathy. Amplification of TCR beta CDR3 regions was performed using RNA transcripts as template. During a first-round RT-PCR of the TCR CDR3, the HTBI primer set was used. TCRdb independently ran MiXCR on the multiplex PCR reads; one entry per CDR3 protein. The top ten clones hold 14% of a sample with fewer than 550,000 distinct CDR3 sequences, about a sixth of them seen once. An absence of ophthalmopathy progression within 18 months meant stable Graves' hyperthyroidism. Orbital computed tomography and thyroid ultrasound, together with serum TRAb and thyroxine and clinical symptoms, were used for diagnoses. The germline V gene encodes CDR1 SGHRS and CDR2 YFSETQ. This CDR3 has 13 amino acids. The V end lost 4 bases, the J end lost 4 bases, and 10 bases lay between the germline ends.

The source of this sequence is a woman aged 18-35 years with Graves' hyperthyroidism. Sequences were obtained from blood. The chain combines TRBV5-1 with TRBJ2-3; the D gene is possibly TRBD2 (7 bases). The CDR3 DNA is TGCGCCAGCAGCAGGGGGAGGGCAGATACGCAGTATTTT. Translation gives CASSRGRADTQYF.